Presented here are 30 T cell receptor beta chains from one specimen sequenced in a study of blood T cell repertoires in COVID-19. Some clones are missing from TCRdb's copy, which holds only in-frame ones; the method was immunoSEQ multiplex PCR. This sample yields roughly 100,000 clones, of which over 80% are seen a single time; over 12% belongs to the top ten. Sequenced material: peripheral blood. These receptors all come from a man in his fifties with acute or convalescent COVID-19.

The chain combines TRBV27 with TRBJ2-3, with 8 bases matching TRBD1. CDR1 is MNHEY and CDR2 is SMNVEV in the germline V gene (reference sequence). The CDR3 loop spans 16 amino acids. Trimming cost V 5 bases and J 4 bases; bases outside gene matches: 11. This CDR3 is CASSPSRTGIPDTQYF. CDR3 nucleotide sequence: TGTGCCAGCAGTCCCTCACGGACAGGGATCCCAGATACGCAGTATTTT.

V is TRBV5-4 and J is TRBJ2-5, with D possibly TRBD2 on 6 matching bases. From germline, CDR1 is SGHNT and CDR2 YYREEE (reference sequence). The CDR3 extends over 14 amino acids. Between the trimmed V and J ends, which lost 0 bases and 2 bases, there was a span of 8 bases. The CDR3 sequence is CASSLVGTQETQYF. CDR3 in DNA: TGTGCCAGCAGCTTGGTGGGGACTCAAGAGACCCAGTACTTC.

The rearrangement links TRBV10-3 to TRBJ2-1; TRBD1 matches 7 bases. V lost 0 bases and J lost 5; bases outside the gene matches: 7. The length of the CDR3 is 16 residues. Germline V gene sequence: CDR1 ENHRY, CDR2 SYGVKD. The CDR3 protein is CAISESEGAVDNEQFF. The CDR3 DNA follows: TGTGCCATCAGTGAGTCAGAGGGGGCCGTGGACAATGAGCAGTTCTTC.

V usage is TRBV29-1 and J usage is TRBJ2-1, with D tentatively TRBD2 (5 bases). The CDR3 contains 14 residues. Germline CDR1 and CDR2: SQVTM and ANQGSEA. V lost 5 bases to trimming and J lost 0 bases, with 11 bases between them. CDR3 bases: TGCAGCGTTTCTCGGGGTGGCTCCTACAATGAGCAGTTCTTC. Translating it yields CSVSRGGSYNEQFF.

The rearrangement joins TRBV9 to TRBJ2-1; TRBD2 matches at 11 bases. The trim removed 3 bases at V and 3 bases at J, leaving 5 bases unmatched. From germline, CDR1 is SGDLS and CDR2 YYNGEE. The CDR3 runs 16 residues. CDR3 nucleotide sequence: TGTGCCAGCAGCGAACGACTAGCGGGAAACTACAATGAGCAGTTCTTC. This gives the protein CASSERLAGNYNEQFF.

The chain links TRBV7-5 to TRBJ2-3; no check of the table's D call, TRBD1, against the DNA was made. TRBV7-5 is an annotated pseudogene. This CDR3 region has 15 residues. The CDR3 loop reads CVRSPDRARTDTQYF. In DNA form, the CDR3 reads TGTGTCAGAAGCCCCGACAGGGCGAGAACAGATACGCAGTATTTT.

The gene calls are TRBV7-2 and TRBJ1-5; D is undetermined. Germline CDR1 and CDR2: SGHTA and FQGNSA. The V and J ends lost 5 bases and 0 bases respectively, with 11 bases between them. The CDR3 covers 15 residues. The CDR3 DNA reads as TGTGCCAGCAGCCCCGGGAGTTATAGCAATCAGCCCCAGCATTTT. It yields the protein CASSPGSYSNQPQHF.

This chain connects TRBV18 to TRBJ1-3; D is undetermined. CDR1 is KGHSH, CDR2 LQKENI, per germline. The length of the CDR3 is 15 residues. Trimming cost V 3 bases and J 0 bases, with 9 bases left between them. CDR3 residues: CASSPSPSSGNTIYF. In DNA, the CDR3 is TGTGCCAGCTCACCTAGCCCCAGCTCTGGAAACACCATATATTTT.

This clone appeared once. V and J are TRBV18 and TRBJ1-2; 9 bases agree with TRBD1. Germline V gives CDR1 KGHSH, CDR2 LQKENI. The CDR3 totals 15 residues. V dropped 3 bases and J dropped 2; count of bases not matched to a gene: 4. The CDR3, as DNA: TGTGCCAGCTCACCCCCTACAGGGGGCAACTATGGCTACACCTTC. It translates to CASSPPTGGNYGYTF.

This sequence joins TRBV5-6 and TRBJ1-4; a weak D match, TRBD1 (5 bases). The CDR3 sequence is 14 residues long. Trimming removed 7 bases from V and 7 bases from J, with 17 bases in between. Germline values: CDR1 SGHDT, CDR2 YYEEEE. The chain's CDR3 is CASAEGPRTEKLFF. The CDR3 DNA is TGTGCCAGCGCGGAGGGGCCCAGGACTGAAAAACTGTTTTTT.

CDR3 region: CASVRTGGFGYTF. The DNA of the CDR3 is TGTGCCAGCGTAAGGACAGGGGGATTCGGCTACACCTTC. The chain recombines TRBV28 with TRBJ1-2; 10 bases align to TRBD1. Germline CDR1 and CDR2: MDHEN and SYDVKM. This CDR3 has 13 residues. Trimming removed 8 bases from V and 8 bases from J; junction bases left unmatched: 8.

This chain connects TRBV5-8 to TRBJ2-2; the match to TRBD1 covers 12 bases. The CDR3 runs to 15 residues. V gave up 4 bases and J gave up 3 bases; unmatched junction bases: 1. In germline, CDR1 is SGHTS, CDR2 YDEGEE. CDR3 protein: CASSRDRGHTGELFF. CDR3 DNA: TGTGCCAGCAGCCGGGACAGGGGGCACACCGGGGAGCTGTTTTTT.

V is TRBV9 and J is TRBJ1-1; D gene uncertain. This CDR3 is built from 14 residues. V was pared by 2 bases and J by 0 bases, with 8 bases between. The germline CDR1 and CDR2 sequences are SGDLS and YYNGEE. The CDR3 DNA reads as TGTGCCAGCAGCGTCGGGAACATGAACACTGAAGCTTTCTTT. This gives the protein CASSVGNMNTEAFF.

The CDR3 spells CASSPASTDTQYF. CDR3 nucleotide sequence: TGTGCCAGCAGCCCAGCGAGCACAGATACGCAGTATTTT. The V and J genes are TRBV9 and TRBJ2-3; D remains unclear. Per the germline V gene, CDR1 is SGDLS and CDR2 is YYNGEE. The CDR3 is 13 amino acids. The germline V and J ends were trimmed by 4 bases and 0 bases, with 6 bases remaining between them.

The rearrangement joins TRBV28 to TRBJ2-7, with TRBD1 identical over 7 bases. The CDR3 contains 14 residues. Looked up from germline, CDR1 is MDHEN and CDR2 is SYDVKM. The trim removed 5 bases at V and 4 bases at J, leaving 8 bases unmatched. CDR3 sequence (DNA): TGTGCCAGCAGTCACCGGGACAGTTATTACGAGCAGTACTTC. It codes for CASSHRDSYYEQYF. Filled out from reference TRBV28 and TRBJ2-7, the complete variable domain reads DVKVTQSSRYLVKRTGEKVFLECVQDMDHENMFWYRQDPGLGLRLIYFSYDVKMKEKGDIPEGYSVSREKKERFSLILESASTNQTSMYLCASSHRDSYYEQYFGPGTRLTVT.

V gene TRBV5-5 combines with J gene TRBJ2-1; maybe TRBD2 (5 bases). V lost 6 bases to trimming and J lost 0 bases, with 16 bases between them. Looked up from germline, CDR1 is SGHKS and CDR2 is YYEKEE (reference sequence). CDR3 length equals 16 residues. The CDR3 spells CASTLLGLSSYNEQFF. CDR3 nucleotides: TGTGCCAGCACCCTACTAGGGCTTAGCTCCTACAATGAGCAGTTCTTC. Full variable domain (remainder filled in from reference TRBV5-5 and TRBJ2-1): DAGVTQSPTHLIKTRGQQVTLRCSPISGHKSVSWYQQVLGQGPQFIFQYYEKEERGRGNFPDRFSARQFPNYSSELNVNALLLGDSALYLCASTLLGLSSYNEQFFGPGTRLTVL.

Here the CDR3 DNA reads TGTGCCAGCAGCCAGACAGGGTTGGATACGCAGTATTTT. Protein sequence: CASSQTGLDTQYF. The chain joins TRBV5-6 to TRBJ2-3; 7 positions match TRBD1. The CDR3 runs 13 residues. With 4 bases clipped from V and 6 bases from J, the junction kept 5 bases outside the gene matches. Germline-derived CDR1 and CDR2 are SGHDT and YYEEEE.

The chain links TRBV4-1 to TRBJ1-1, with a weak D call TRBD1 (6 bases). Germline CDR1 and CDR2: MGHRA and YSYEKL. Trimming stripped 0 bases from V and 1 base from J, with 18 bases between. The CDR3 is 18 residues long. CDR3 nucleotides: TGCGCCAGCAGCCAAGAGCCCAGGGGCCTATCTTGGAACACTGAAGCTTTCTTT. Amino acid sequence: CASSQEPRGLSWNTEAFF.

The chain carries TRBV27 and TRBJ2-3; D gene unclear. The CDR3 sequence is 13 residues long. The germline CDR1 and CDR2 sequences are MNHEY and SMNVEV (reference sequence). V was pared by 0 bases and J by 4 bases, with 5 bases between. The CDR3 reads CASSLSIADTQYF. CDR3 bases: TGTGCCAGCAGTTTATCGATAGCAGATACGCAGTATTTT.

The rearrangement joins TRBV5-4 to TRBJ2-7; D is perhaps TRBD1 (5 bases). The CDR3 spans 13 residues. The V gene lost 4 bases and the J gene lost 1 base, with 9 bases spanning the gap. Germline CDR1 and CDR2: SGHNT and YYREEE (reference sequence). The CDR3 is CASSLDRSYEQYF. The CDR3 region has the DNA TGTGCCAGCAGCCTCGACAGATCCTACGAGCAGTACTTC. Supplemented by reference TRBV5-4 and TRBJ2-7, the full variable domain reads ETGVTQSPTHLIKTRGQQVTLRCSSQSGHNTVSWYQQALGQGPQFIFQYYREEENGRGNFPPRFSGLQFPNYSSELNVNALELDDSALYLCASSLDRSYEQYFGPGTRLTVT.

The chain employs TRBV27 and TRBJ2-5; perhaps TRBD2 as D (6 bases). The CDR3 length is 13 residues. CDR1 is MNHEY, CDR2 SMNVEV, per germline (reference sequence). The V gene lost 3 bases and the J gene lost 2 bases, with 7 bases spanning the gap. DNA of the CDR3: TGTGCCAGCAGTTTCGCGGGGCAAGAGACCCAGTACTTC. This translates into CASSFAGQETQYF.

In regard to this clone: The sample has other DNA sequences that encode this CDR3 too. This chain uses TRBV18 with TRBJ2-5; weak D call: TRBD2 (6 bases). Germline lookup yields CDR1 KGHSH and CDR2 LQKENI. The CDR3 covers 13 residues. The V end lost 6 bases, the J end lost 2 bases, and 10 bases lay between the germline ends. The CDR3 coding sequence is TGTGCCAGCTCGCCGGGACTTCAAGAGACCCAGTACTTC. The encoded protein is CASSPGLQETQYF.

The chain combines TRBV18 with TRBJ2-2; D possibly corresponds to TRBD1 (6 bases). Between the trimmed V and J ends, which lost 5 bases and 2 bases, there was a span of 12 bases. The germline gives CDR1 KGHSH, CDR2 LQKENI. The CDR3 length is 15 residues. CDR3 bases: TGTGCCAGCTCAGCAGGGGTCTACAACACCGGGGAGCTGTTTTTT. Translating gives CASSAGVYNTGELFF.

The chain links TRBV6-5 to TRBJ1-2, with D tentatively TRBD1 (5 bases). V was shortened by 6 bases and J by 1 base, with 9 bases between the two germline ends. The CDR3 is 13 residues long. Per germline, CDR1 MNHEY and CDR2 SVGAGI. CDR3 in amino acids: CASRPTVNYGYTF. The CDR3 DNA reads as TGTGCCAGCAGGCCGACAGTTAACTATGGCTACACCTTC.

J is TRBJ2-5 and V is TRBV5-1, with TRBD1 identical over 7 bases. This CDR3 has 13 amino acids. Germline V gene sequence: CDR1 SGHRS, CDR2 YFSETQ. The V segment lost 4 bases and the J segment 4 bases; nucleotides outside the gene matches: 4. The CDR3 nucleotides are TGCGCCAGCAGCGCCGGGACAGCAGAGACCCAGTACTTC. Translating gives CASSAGTAETQYF.

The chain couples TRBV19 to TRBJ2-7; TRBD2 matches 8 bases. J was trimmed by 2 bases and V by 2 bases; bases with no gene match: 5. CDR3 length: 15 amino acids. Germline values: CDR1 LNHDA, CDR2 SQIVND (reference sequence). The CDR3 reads CASSILGSGTYEQYF. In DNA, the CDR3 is TGTGCCAGTAGTATATTGGGTAGCGGGACCTACGAGCAGTACTTC.

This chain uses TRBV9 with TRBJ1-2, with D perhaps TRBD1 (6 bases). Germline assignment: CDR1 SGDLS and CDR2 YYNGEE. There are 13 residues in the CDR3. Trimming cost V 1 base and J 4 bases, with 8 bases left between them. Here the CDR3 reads CASSVTGSYGYTF. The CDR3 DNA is TGTGCCAGCAGCGTAACAGGGAGCTATGGCTACACCTTC.

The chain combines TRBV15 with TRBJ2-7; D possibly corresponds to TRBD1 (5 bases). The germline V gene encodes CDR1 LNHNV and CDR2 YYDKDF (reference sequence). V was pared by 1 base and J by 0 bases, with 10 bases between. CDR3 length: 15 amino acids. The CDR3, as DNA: TGTGCCACCAGCAGAGTAAGGGGAAGCTCCTACGAGCAGTACTTC. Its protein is CATSRVRGSSYEQYF.

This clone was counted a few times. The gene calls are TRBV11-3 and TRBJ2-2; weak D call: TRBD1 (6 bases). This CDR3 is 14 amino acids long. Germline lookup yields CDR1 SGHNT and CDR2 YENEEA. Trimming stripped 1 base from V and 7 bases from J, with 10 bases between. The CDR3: CASSLAGVFGELFF. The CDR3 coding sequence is TGTGCCAGCAGCTTAGCAGGGGTTTTCGGGGAGCTGTTTTTT.

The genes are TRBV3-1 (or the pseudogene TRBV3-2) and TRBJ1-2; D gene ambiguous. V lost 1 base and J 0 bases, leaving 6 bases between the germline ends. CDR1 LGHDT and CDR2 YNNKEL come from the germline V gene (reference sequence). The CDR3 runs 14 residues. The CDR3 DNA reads TGTGCCAGCAGCCAAGTTGCAGCTAACTATGGCTACACCTTC. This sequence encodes CASSQVAANYGYTF.